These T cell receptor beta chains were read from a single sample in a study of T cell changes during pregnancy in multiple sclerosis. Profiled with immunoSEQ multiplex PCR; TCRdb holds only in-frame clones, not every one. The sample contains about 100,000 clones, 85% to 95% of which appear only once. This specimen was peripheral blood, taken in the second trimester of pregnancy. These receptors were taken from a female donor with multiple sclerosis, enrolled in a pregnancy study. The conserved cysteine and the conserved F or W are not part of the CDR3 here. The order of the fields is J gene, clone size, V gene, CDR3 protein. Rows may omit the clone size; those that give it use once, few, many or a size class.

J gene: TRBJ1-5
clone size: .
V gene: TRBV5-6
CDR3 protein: ASSRFAGAAQPQH

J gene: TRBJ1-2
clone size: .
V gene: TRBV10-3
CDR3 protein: AISFWTGVSYGYT

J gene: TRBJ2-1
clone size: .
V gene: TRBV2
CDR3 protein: ASRETPSAQF

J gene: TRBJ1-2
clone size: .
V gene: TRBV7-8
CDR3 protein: ASSLAWGRQGLNTNYGYT

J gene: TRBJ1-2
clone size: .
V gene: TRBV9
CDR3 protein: ASSVAFQGGGYT

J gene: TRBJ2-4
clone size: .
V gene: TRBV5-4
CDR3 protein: ASSPAKGVGIQY

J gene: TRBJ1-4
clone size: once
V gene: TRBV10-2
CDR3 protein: ASSEGTGVHEKLF

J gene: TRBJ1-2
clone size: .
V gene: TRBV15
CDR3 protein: ATSRDEGFYGYT

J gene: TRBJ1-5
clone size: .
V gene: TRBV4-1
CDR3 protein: ASSHASGSNQPQH

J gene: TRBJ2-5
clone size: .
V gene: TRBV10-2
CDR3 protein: ASSGRVALGETQY

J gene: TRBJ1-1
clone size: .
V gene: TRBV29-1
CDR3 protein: SVEQGGGITEAF

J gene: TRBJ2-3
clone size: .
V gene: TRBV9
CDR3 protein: ASSAMWATDTQY

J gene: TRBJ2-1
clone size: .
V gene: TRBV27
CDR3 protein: ASSLGREQF

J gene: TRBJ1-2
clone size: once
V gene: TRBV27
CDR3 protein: ASSLRGSTGLGYT

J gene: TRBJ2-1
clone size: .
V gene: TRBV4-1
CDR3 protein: ASSLAATVDEQF

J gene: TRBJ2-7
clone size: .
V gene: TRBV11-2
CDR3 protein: ASSFWAGVSYEQY

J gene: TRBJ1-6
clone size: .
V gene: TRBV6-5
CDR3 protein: ASKLAGKDSPLH

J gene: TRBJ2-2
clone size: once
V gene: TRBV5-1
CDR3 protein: ASMRTTSSTGELF

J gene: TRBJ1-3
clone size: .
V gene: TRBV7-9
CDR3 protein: ASSVPGDTTGSGNTIY

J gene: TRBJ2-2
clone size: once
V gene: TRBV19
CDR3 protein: ASSITANTGELF

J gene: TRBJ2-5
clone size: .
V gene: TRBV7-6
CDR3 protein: ASSGRGETQY

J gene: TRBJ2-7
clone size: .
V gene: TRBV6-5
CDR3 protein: ASSQSASYEQY

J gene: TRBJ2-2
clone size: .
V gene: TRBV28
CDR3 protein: ASSLRLAGEDTGELF